The source of this T cell receptor beta chain is a study of blood T cell repertoires in COVID-19. As for the study in general: T cells, B-cell-depleted T cells, or PBMCs supplied cDNA or gDNA.

Using immunoSEQ multiplex PCR, the repertoire was profiled, and TCRdb retains in-frame clones only, with some absent. In the table there are under 300,000 clones, around 86% of which are singletons. J gave up 1 base and V 5 bases, and 6 bases lay outside the gene matches. Germline V gives CDR1 SGHAT, CDR2 FQDESV (reference sequence). The CDR3 covers 15 residues. The receptor comes from a middle-aged woman with acute COVID-19. The specimen sequenced was PBMCs or T cells enriched from blood (not recorded which). The chain recombines TRBV11-1 with TRBJ2-7, with TRBD1 matching 9 bases. CDR3 DNA sequence: TGTGCCAGCAGCCGTGGCGGGACAGGGTCCTACGAGCAGTACTTC. It translates to CASSRGGTGSYEQYF.